The rows below give T cell receptor beta chains drawn from one sample of a study of cytomegalovirus exposure and HLA in healthy donors. The data were produced by immunoSEQ multiplex PCR, yet TCRdb's version contains in-frame clones alone and is incomplete. The profile shows approximately 120,000 clones, roughly 78% of them singletons. The specimen was PBMCs. The receptors originated from a woman between 35 and 50 years old in good health and CMV-seronegative. Both conserved end residues are part of each CDR3. The D gene is left open where the match is weak. Not all rows give a size; the values are once, few, many and, for expanded clones, a class.

size	V	J	D	DNA	CDR3
-	TRBV5-6	TRBJ1-2	TRBD1	TGTGCCAGCAGCTTGGGAGGACAGGGGGTGTTTGGCTACACCTTC	CASSLGGQGVFGYTF
-	TRBV2	TRBJ2-1	TRBD2	TGTGCCAACGGGGGGCCGGGACTAGCGGTCAATGAGCAGTTCTTC	CANGGPGLAVNEQFF
-	TRBV7-2	TRBJ2-7	TRBD2	TGTGCCAGCAGCCTGGGGACTAGCGGGGAGAACTACGAGCAGTACTTC	CASSLGTSGENYEQYF
-	TRBV7-9	TRBJ1-4	-	TGTTCCAGCAGCCGGCAGGGCTTTAATGAAAAACTGTTTTTT	CSSSRQGFNEKLFF
-	TRBV27	TRBJ2-7	TRBD2	TGTGCCAGCAGCAGACTAGCGGGGGACTACGAGCAGTACTTC	CASSRLAGDYEQYF
-	TRBV18	TRBJ2-5	TRBD2	TGTGCCAGCTCATGGAGCGGGGGAGAGACCCAGTACTTC	CASSWSGGETQYF
-	TRBV18	TRBJ1-1	-	TGTGCCAGCTCACCACCGGAAGCGAGAAACACTGAAGCTTTCTTT	CASSPPEARNTEAFF
-	TRBV7-9	TRBJ1-1	TRBD1	TGTTCCAGCAGTTGGACAGGTGAAGCTTTCTTT	CSSSWTGEAFF
few	TRBV28	TRBJ1-4	TRBD1	TGTGCCAGCCTTCTGAGACAGGGAGTCGGAGAAAAACTGTTTTTT	CASLLRQGVGEKLFF
once	TRBV7-9	TRBJ2-1	-	TGTGCCAGCAGCTCACCACGGGCGCGGGACTACAATGAGCAGTTCTTC	CASSSPRARDYNEQFF
-	TRBV5-1	TRBJ1-5	-	TGCGCCAGCAGCTCGGGTACCCCCAATCAGCCCCAGCATTTT	CASSSGTPNQPQHF
-	TRBV28	TRBJ2-7	-	TGTGCCAGCAGTTTAATTGACAGAAGCTCCTACGAGCAGTACTTC	CASSLIDRSSYEQYF
-	TRBV2	TRBJ2-1	TRBD2	TGTGCCAGCAGTGATACTAGCGGGAGCCGTAGCTCCTACAATGAGCAGTTCTTC	CASSDTSGSRSSYNEQFF
-	TRBV11-2	TRBJ2-3	TRBD2	TGTGCCAGCAGCTTAGGCCGCTTGACTAGCGTCGACACAGATACGCAGTATTTT	CASSLGRLTSVDTDTQYF
-	TRBV19	TRBJ2-3	-	TGTGCCAGTAGTCCGACCGATCGAGCGGACACAGATACGCAGTATTTT	CASSPTDRADTDTQYF
-	TRBV6-5	TRBJ2-7	TRBD1	TGTGCCAGCAGCCTTGACAGGGAGTCCTACGAGCAGTACTTC	CASSLDRESYEQYF
-	TRBV11-2	TRBJ1-1	TRBD1	TGTGCCAGCAGCTTAGATTGGGCAGGGGGCACTGAAGCTTTCTTT	CASSLDWAGGTEAFF
-	TRBV15	TRBJ1-5	-	TGTGCCACCAGCAGAGTTAGCCAGTTCAATCAGCCCCAGCATTTT	CATSRVSQFNQPQHF
-	TRBV11-2	TRBJ2-1	TRBD2	TGTGCCAGCAGCCCGAGAGATGCGGGAGGGTACAATGAGCAGTTCTTC	CASSPRDAGGYNEQFF
-	TRBV5-1	TRBJ2-7	TRBD2	TGCGCCAGCAGCTTGGTACGGTCTAGCGGCACCTACGAGCAGTACTTC	CASSLVRSSGTYEQYF
-	TRBV28	TRBJ1-1	-	TGTGCCAGCAGTCCCGGGACAATGAACACTGAAGCTTTCTTT	CASSPGTMNTEAFF
-	TRBV11-3	TRBJ2-7	-	TGTGCCAGCAGCTCTCAGGACTCATCCTACGAGCAGTACTTC	CASSSQDSSYEQYF
-	TRBV15	TRBJ2-3	-	TGTGCCACCAGCAGAGCAGGGGGACTCACAGATACGCAGTATTTT	CATSRAGGLTDTQYF
-	TRBV4-2	TRBJ2-1	-	TGTGCCAGCAGCCCCGGAGCGGGTAGCTCCTACAATGAGCAGTTCTTC	CASSPGAGSSYNEQFF
few	TRBV6-5	TRBJ1-2	TRBD1	TGTGCCAGCAGTTCCCTGGGACAGGGGGCATATGGCTACACCTTC	CASSSLGQGAYGYTF
-	TRBV6-4	TRBJ2-6	-	TGTGCCAGCAGTGACTCGACGCCCTCAGGCCTCAGGGGAGCTGGGGCCAACGTCCTGACTTTC	CASSDSTPSGLRGAGANVLTF
-	TRBV28	TRBJ1-6	-	TGTGCCAGCTCCCCGATGGTCAGGGCTTCACCCCTCCACTTT	CASSPMVRASPLHF
-	TRBV6-5	TRBJ1-2	TRBD1	TGTGCCAGCAGTTACGACAGGGGAAAGTCCTATGGCTACACCTTC	CASSYDRGKSYGYTF
once	TRBV7-9	TRBJ2-7	-	TGTGCCAGCAGCTTAGGTGGAGGCTTGGAGCAGTACTTC	CASSLGGGLEQYF
-	TRBV7-2	TRBJ1-1	-	TGTGCCAGCAGCCCCTCGCTTTCGGGTACTGAAGCTTTCTTT	CASSPSLSGTEAFF
-	TRBV5-4	TRBJ1-2	-	TGTGCCAGCAGCCCTGATCGGGTGGACTATGGCTACACCTTC	CASSPDRVDYGYTF
-	TRBV11-2	TRBJ2-7	-	TGTGCCAGCAGCTTGGGAGATCTTGGCCGCGAGCAGTACTTC	CASSLGDLGREQYF
once	TRBV9	TRBJ2-5	-	TGTGCCAGCAGCGGGGGAACGGGACAAGAGACCCAGTACTTC	CASSGGTGQETQYF
-	TRBV6-5	TRBJ2-7	-	TGTGCCACCAGAGGCCCGGGTGAGAGTTACGAGCAGTACTTC	CATRGPGESYEQYF
-	TRBV10-3	TRBJ2-1	TRBD2	TGTGCCCTCGGGACTAGCGGGAGGGCCCGCAATGAGCAGTTCTTC	CALGTSGRARNEQFF
few	TRBV2	TRBJ2-1	TRBD2	TGTGCCACAACCTTTGCGGGGGAGGGTCCCTACAATGAGCAGTTCTTC	CATTFAGEGPYNEQFF
-	TRBV5-3	TRBJ2-3	TRBD2	TGTGCCAGAAGCGGAGGACTAGCGGTTAAAAGCACAGATACGCAGTATTTT	CARSGGLAVKSTDTQYF
-	TRBV18	TRBJ1-1	TRBD1	TGTGCCAGCTCATCAGGACAGGGAGTAGGTTGGATGAACACTGAAGCTTTCTTT	CASSSGQGVGWMNTEAFF
-	TRBV5-4	TRBJ1-2	-	TGTGCCAGCAGCCTACCGACAGCTATCTATGGCTACACCTTC	CASSLPTAIYGYTF
once	TRBV28	TRBJ2-7	-	TGTGCCAGCAGTTTAGGGGGGAGGAACTACGAGCAGTACTTC	CASSLGGRNYEQYF
-	TRBV6-5	TRBJ1-1	TRBD1	TGTGCCAGTGGACAGGGTTGGGGCACTGAAGCTTTCTTT	CASGQGWGTEAFF
once	TRBV4-3	TRBJ2-5	TRBD2	TGCGCCAGCAGCCAAGGACTAGCGGAAGAGACCCAGTACTTC	CASSQGLAEETQYF
few	TRBV28	TRBJ2-7	TRBD1	TGTGCCAGCAGCCGTCCGGGACAGGGGACCTACGAGCAGTACTTC	CASSRPGQGTYEQYF
-	TRBV5-1	TRBJ2-5	TRBD2	TGCGCCAGCAGCTTGGGGGGGACTAGCGAACAAGAGACCCAGTACTTC	CASSLGGTSEQETQYF
-	TRBV11-2	TRBJ1-6	-	TGTGCCAGCAGCAGATGGGTTTCGGCGAGAGGCGATAATTCACCCCTCCACTTT	CASSRWVSARGDNSPLHF
-	TRBV11-2	TRBJ2-7	TRBD2	TGTGCCAGCAGCCCCCGGGAGGGGTACTACGAGCAGTACTTC	CASSPREGYYEQYF
-	TRBV7-2	TRBJ2-3	TRBD1	TGTGCCAGCAGCGGGACAGGTAGCACAGATACGCAGTATTTT	CASSGTGSTDTQYF
-	TRBV27	TRBJ2-7	-	TGTGCCAGCAGTTTACTGGCAGCGTCCCACGAGCAGTACTTC	CASSLLAASHEQYF
-	TRBV28	TRBJ2-6	TRBD1	TGTGCCAGCAGTTCCTCCGGGACAGGCCACTCTGGGGCCAACGTCCTGACTTTC	CASSSSGTGHSGANVLTF
-	TRBV7-9	TRBJ2-7	-	TGTTCCAGCAGCTTCGGGACTTACGAGCAGTACTTC	CSSSFGTYEQYF
-	TRBV10-3	TRBJ2-7	TRBD1	TGTGCCATCAGTGGTCGGGACAGGGGGGACGAGCAGTACTTC	CAISGRDRGDEQYF
-	TRBV20-1	TRBJ2-7	-	TGCAGTGCTGCCCCAGGGTACGAGCAGTACTTC	CSAAPGYEQYF
few	TRBV6-4	TRBJ2-3	-	TGTGCCAGCAGTGTCCGGGACTCCATTCCGCCAGATACGCAGTATTTT	CASSVRDSIPPDTQYF
-	TRBV6-5	TRBJ1-2	TRBD1	TGTGCCAGCAGTCCCCGGACAGGGACCAACTATGGCTACACCTTC	CASSPRTGTNYGYTF
-	TRBV27	TRBJ2-4	TRBD2	TGTGCCAGCAGTGCGCTAGCGGGAGATCCCAAAAACATTCAGTACTTC	CASSALAGDPKNIQYF